Detailed here is one T cell receptor (beta chain). There are many counts of this clonotype. Its antigen remains undetermined. No qualities accompany the bases; no much larger clone lies one base away. The data belong to a study of regulatory T cells in long-lasting Graves disease (dated by TCRdb to the early 2020s). In the study overall: In the newly diagnosed Graves' disease group, patients had been taking antithyroid drugs for less than 3 months. Peripheral blood TCR sequencing and RNA sequencing compared persistent Graves' disease patients with newly diagnosed Graves' disease patients. The study was conducted in China and was registered as a clinical trial. A total of around 35 samples underwent TCR sequencing: about 13 from persistent and around 20 from newly diagnosed Graves' disease patients.

From the germline V gene, CDR1 is SGHTA and CDR2 is FQGNSA. Including the terminal cysteine and phenylalanine, the CDR3 comprises 11 residues. The read is trimmed to its CDR3 DNA, 33 bases read in frame from base 1. V is cut by 6 bases and J by 5 bases, and the space between the germline ends is 6 bases. The sample's time point label is to be understood as: newly diagnosed GD, antithyroid drugs for less than 3 months. For both TCR sequencing and RNA sequencing, RNA was extracted from PBMCs using TRIzol. The diagnosis of Graves' disease followed American Thyroid Association guidelines. Recruitment of patients was carried out at an endocrinology department in Xi'an, China. Each patient gave approximately 9.7 milliliters of peripheral blood, collected in an EDTA anticoagulant tube. Ficoll Paque Plus density gradient separation was used to isolate PBMCs, and no further T cell sorting was done. An Agilent 2100 Bioanalyzer and agarose gel were used to assess RNA quality, and a NanoDrop 2000 was used to measure RNA concentration.

The library came from multiplex PCR. The run used an Illumina HiSeq 4000. iRepertoire HTBI primers and Arm-PCR amplification of CDR3 regions were used to construct TCR beta libraries. Before sequencing, the PCR products underwent gel purification. Turning to the authors' computational methods: Gene usage analysis of CDR3 amino acid clonotypes used the roughly 62 TRBV and around 14 TRBJ segments found across samples. COPE and FqMerger were used to merge the filtered high-quality paired reads into contigs. BLAST was used to align contigs to IMGT TRBV, TRBD and TRBJ reference genes, with CDR3 defined following IMGT. Any clonotype with a frequency above 0.1% was classified as a highly expanded clone. Shannon entropy served as the measure of repertoire diversity, while the Gini coefficient captured V-J evenness. Clonotypes shared by more than one individual were considered public. TCRdb trimmed public reads at Q25 via fastp, called clones via MiXCR and kept in-frame beta chains. Entries that share a CDR3 protein sequence are merged under the most common genes and DNA. In this record, the V and J calls reflect TCRdb's handling and not the investigators' own analysis. Recorded for this sample are hundreds of thousands of distinct CDR3 sequences; approximately 16% of them occurred a single time. Of the sample, 30% falls within the top ten clones.

What the authors observed across the whole study: Patients with persistent disease shared more public clonotypes (roughly 2,900) than newly diagnosed patients did (nearly 1,000). Only the TCR beta chain was sequenced and analyzed. The authors noted that the small sample size was a limitation that may lower accuracy. Preferential use of TRBV28, TRBJ1-2 and TRBJ2-5 was observed in persistent disease, whereas TRBV20-1 and TRBJ2-1 were favored in newly diagnosed disease. Compared with newly diagnosed patients, patients with persistent Graves' disease had lower TCR Shannon entropy and fewer highly expanded clones, which suggests clonal expansion. Only peripheral blood was studied, because thyroid tissue, the primary lesion, was inaccessible.

These data were also reused for a study on T cells in Graves' hyperthyroidism and ophthalmopathy. In that second paper, the authors write: Stable Graves' hyperthyroidism was defined as no progression to ophthalmopathy during 18 months of follow-up. The hyperthyroidism patients were between 18 and 65 years old and newly diagnosed, with a disease duration of less than 2 months. Any patient with an uncontrolled infection, another autoimmune disease, pregnancy or lactation was excluded. Diagnoses were established on the basis of clinical symptoms, serum thyroxine and TRAb, thyroid ultrasound, and orbital computed tomography. A first-round RT-PCR of the TCR CDR3 used the HTBI primer set with the Qiagen OneStep RT-PCR kit. Most expanded thyroid clonotypes (frequency above 0.001) were also detected in blood, a finding suggesting that blood repertoires may reflect thyroid immune responses. A model built on a 13 V-J signature distinguished ophthalmopathy from stable hyperthyroidism, reaching roughly 88% sensitivity and 81.08% specificity in cross-validation and 80%/75% in testing. In validation, progression to ophthalmopathy was predicted by the model with more than 65% sensitivity and 72.22% specificity, a median of roughly 6.4 months before onset. To identify TCR V-J signatures that set the groups apart, the researchers used a discovery cohort of about a hundred patients, made up of 43 with Graves' ophthalmopathy and 55 to 65 with stable Graves' hyperthyroidism. An independent validation cohort of under 20 hyperthyroidism patients and over 15 patients who later progressed to ophthalmopathy tested prospective prediction of ophthalmopathy. The 90 to 100 discovery patients were randomly divided into training and test sets at a 7:3 ratio. In about 6 Graves' hyperthyroidism patients, the study also compared T-cell repertoires from thyroid tissue with T-cell repertoires from blood. Once sampling was done, hyperthyroidism patients were given methimazole at a starting dose of 30 mg daily, whereas ophthalmopathy patients were given high-dose intravenous methylprednisolone. Libraries were constructed in a second round of multiplex PCR, after which size selection and purification were performed. Libraries were sequenced paired-end with 100 bp reads on an Illumina HiSeq2000. SOAPnuke was used to process the raw data, throwing out any read that contained adapters or uncalled bases, had a mean Phred below 15, or lacked an exact constant-primer or identifier match. COPE v1.2.5 was used to merge the high-quality paired reads, and each unique nucleotide sequence was defined as a clonotype. Clonotypes were aligned to IMGT TRBV, TRBD and TRBJ reference segments using MiTCR v1.1. The analysis included only V-J combinations with a frequency above 0.0001, which together covered more than 98% of the repertoires. A TCS score was defined as the ratio between F50 (clonal expansion) and ExV (chaos), using BLOSUM62-based TCRdist between CDR3 peptides within each V-J. Welch's t-statistics and random forest reduced just over 500 V-J features to 13, which were used in a naive Bayes classifier (R e1071). No statistical method was used to fix the sample size in advance, and group allocation was not hidden from the investigators. The paper describes TCR Vbeta CDR3 sequencing of 135 peripheral blood samples, made up of roughly 40 ophthalmopathy patients, approximately 73 hyperthyroidism patients and some 17 progressor patients.

Here the chain combines TRBV7-2 and TRBJ2-3; the D gene is not confidently resolved. This receptor was identified in a man aged 35 to 55 with Graves disease. Donor details come from another sample of the same person, matched by shared clones. The material sequenced was peripheral blood mononuclear cells (PBMCs), taken at new diagnosis, from a patient treated with antithyroid drugs. The DNA sequence reads TGTGCCAGCAGTAGACGAGATACGCAGTATTTT. This yields the protein CASSRRDTQYF.